This section outlines one T cell receptor beta chain sequence together with its context. Some clones are missing from TCRdb's copy, which holds only in-frame ones; the method was immunoSEQ multiplex PCR. The table includes 150,000 to 250,000 clones, 80% to 95% detected once. The data were taken from a study of T cell responses to AZD1222 COVID-19 vaccine. The clonotype was recovered from an adult who received the AZD1222 COVID-19 vaccine. Sequences were derived from peripheral blood, sampled 28 days after the second AZD1222 dose.

CDR3 sequence: CASSQAGAGEQYF. In nucleotides, the CDR3 is TGTGCCAGCAGCCAAGCCGGGGCCGGCGAGCAGTACTTC. The chain links TRBV4-2 to TRBJ2-7, with D tentatively TRBD1 or TRBD2 (5 bases each). Between the trimmed V and J ends, which lost 1 base and 6 bases, there was a span of 10 bases. Germline V gene lookup returns CDR1 LGHNA and CDR2 YNFKEQ. This CDR3 region has 13 residues.